A single sample is the source of the 2 T cell receptor beta chains below, sequenced in a study of cytomegalovirus exposure and HLA in healthy donors. Here immunoSEQ multiplex PCR was the method, and the copy in TCRdb shows in-frame clones only, minus some. The repertoire holds roughly 230,000 clones, 90% seen once, with around 3.1% in the top ten. The source material was PBMCs. The receptors stem from a woman aged 25 to 39 in good health and CMV-seronegative.

This chain uses TRBV11-3 with TRBJ2-3; 10 nucleotides align to TRBD2. Germline trimming cut 5 bases from V and 3 bases from J; bases unmatched to any gene: 5. Germline assignment: CDR1 SGHNT and CDR2 YENEEA. This CDR3 spans 15 amino acids. CDR3: CASSRRLAGTDTQYF. CDR3 bases: TGTGCCAGCAGCCGACGACTAGCGGGTACAGATACGCAGTATTTT.

The chain recombines TRBV6-1 with TRBJ2-7; possible D gene TRBD1, 5 bases. Germline lookup yields CDR1 MNHNS and CDR2 SASEGT. CDR3 length: 14 amino acids. Trimming left V 2 bases short and J 5 bases short, with 13 bases between. The DNA of the CDR3 is TGTGCCAGCAGTGAAATTGGGGCCGAGGACGAGCAGTACTTC. It yields the protein CASSEIGAEDEQYF.